The text below deals with one T cell receptor (beta chain). Sequencing was performed with immunoSEQ multiplex PCR; in TCRdb, only in-frame clones are kept and a portion is missing. The table includes under 300,000 clones, roughly 88% detected once. The data were obtained in a study of blood T cell repertoires in COVID-19. In the study overall: There were acute and convalescent COVID-19 samples, and they came from the United States, Italy and Spain.

The CDR3 is 13 amino acids. The ends lost 8 bases at V and 7 bases at J; junction bases unmatched: 8. The specimen was peripheral blood. The source is an elderly man with acute or convalescent COVID-19. The gene calls are TRBV12-3 or TRBV12-4 and TRBJ1-2, with 9 bases aligning to TRBD1. CDR3 region: CASAHGTGSGYTF. CDR3 sequence (DNA): TGTGCCAGCGCGCACGGGACAGGGTCTGGCTACACCTTC.